This T cell receptor (beta chain) was identified during a study of blood T cell repertoires in COVID-19 (dated by TCRdb to the early 2020s). With respect to the entire study: The collaborator samples originated in the United States, Italy and Spain and spanned the acute and convalescent phases of COVID-19. The samples were drawn from the first 160 participants of the ongoing ImmuneRACE study and from about 1,200 subjects provided by 6 global collaborators. The prospective study material was composed of cDNA or gDNA derived from T cells, B-cell-depleted T cells, or PBMCs. Subjects who had been exposed to COVID-19, were actively infected with it, or had recovered from it provided the deeply sampled blood TCRbeta repertoires that made up the dataset. Where available, HLA class I and class II types were taken from metadata supplied by the sample provider and were not determined by assay-based typing. The repertoires were released in a freely available public database meant as a resource for research on the immune response to SARS-CoV-2. A de-identified subject ID, COVID-19 status, age in years and sex were almost always included in the sample metadata.

The immunoSEQ Assay, a bias-controlled multiplex PCR, was used to amplify TCRbeta CDR3 regions from genomic DNA. For the original study's pipeline: Within the assay, amplification of reference gene primers was used to estimate how many nucleated cells each sample contained. To quantify the absolute abundance of each unique TCRbeta CDR3 rearrangement, sequence reads were collapsed and filtered. Productive Simpson clonality was computed per sample as the square root of Simpson's diversity index over productive rearrangements. The table was pulled from immuneACCESS by TCRdb, which kept in-frame rearrangements only. Such tables lose some clones; where checked, under half of the loss comes from unresolved V genes, and the rest has no known cause. That table is the source of V, J and clone size, and D and trimming were worked out from the DNA. Across this sample there are 150,000 to 200,000 clones, with around 81% seen only once. The ten largest clones capture 0.95% of the sample.

On this clone: What this receptor recognizes is not known. Base qualities were left out, and no much larger clone turns up one base away.

Spanning cysteine to phenylalanine, the CDR3 consists of 16 amino acids. Only CDR3 DNA remains: 48 bases, in frame from the first base. In the germline V gene (reference sequence), CDR1 corresponds to GTSNPN and CDR2 to SVGIG. Here V drops 5 bases and J drops 2 bases, and the junction holds 8 bases not matched to any gene. In Seattle, one collaborating source enrolled patients while the infection was active and tracked those patients longitudinally over the course of disease. Each collaborating institution followed its own protocols to collect whole blood in K2EDTA tubes. Collaborator samples were shipped for TCRbeta analysis as frozen whole blood, isolated PBMCs, or DNA extracted from either sample type. What the study reported, not specific to this receptor: The amount of clinical and demographic metadata varied by source and participant and was provided uncurated.

Sequencing was performed on peripheral blood. The V and J genes are TRBV30 and TRBJ2-6, and TRBD1 matches 8 of the central bases. The origin of this receptor is a man aged 55 to 70 with COVID-19, enrolled during active disease. The DNA sequence is TGTGCCTGGGCTAAGACAGGGGCCCCTGGGGCCAACGTCCTGACTTTC. Translation gives CAWAKTGAPGANVLTF.